This passage covers 24 T cell receptor beta chains from one sample sequenced in a study of T cells after yellow fever vaccination. TCRdb fed the 5' RACE reads into MiXCR, producing one record per CDR3 protein. The data contain around 340,000 distinct CDR3 sequences, approximately 13% of them seen just once; the ten biggest clones take up 2.5% to 3.5%. The specimen was CD4+ T cells sorted from PBMCs, collected 15 days after the yellow fever booster vaccination. The receptors here all came from a man younger than 35 who received the YFV17D yellow fever vaccine.

This clonotype showed up just a few times. The rearrangement joins TRBV7-9 to TRBJ2-1, with TRBD2 matching over 11 bases. The CDR3 totals 17 residues. J was trimmed by 4 bases and V by 3 bases; bases with no gene match: 8. Germline CDR1 is SEHNR and CDR2 is FQNEAQ (reference sequence). The CDR3, as DNA: TGTGCCAGCAGCTTGGCGCTAGCGGGGGGCCCATACAATGAGCAGTTCTTC. Amino acid sequence: CASSLALAGGPYNEQFF.

The V and J genes are TRBV6-1 and TRBJ2-2; D not resolved. Looked up from germline, CDR1 is MNHNS and CDR2 is SASEGT. V shed 7 bases and J shed 3 bases, with 15 bases lying between them. The length of the CDR3 is 15 residues. The CDR3 sequence is CASTTMGGYTGELFF. The DNA for the CDR3 is TGTGCCAGCACCACCATGGGCGGATACACCGGGGAGCTGTTTTTT.

The chain uses TRBV28 and TRBJ2-1; TRBD2 aligns across 12 bases. The V gene end was trimmed by 8 bases and the J gene end by 12 bases; junction bases not matched to a gene: 5. CDR1 MDHEN and CDR2 SYDVKM come from the germline V gene. This CDR3 is 12 amino acids long. The CDR3 DNA reads TGTGCCAGCGATCTAGCGGGGGGGCGGCAGTTCTTC. This translates into CASDLAGGRQFF. Full variable domain (remainder filled in from reference TRBV28 and TRBJ2-1): DVKVTQSSRYLVKRTGEKVFLECVQDMDHENMFWYRQDPGLGLRLIYFSYDVKMKEKGDIPEGYSVSREKKERFSLILESASTNQTSMYLCASDLAGGRQFFGPGTRLTVL.

This clonotype has only a few counts. V gene TRBV5-5 combines with J gene TRBJ2-3, with 8 bases fitting TRBD2. CDR1 and CDR2 from the germline V gene are SGHKS and YYEKEE (reference sequence). This CDR3 is 17 amino acids long. V dropped 4 bases and J dropped 2; count of bases not matched to a gene: 12. CDR3 in DNA: TGTGCCAGCAGCGCCCCCGGGACTAGATACTACACAGATACGCAGTATTTT. Translated: CASSAPGTRYYTDTQYF.

This clonotype was seen more than once but under ten times. Mismatch with germline at one junction end may stem from a read error. The V call is TRBV4-3, the J call TRBJ1-6; D call uncertain. This CDR3 contains 13 residues. Germline CDR1 and CDR2: LGHNA and YSLEER. The CDR3 DNA is TGCGCCAGCAGCCAAGATCTCAATTTACCCCTCCACTTT. Amino acid sequence: CASSQDLNLPLHF.

This clonotype was seen repeatedly, ten times or more. This chain joins TRBV7-2 and TRBJ2-1; 7 positions agree with TRBD2. The CDR3 contains 15 residues. From germline, CDR1 is SGHTA and CDR2 FQGNSA. Trimming at V came to 0 bases and at J to 4 bases, leaving 3 bases not matched to a gene. The chain's CDR3 is CASSLASSGYNEQFF. The DNA for the CDR3 is TGTGCCAGCAGCTTAGCGTCTAGCGGTTACAATGAGCAGTTCTTC.

The sample holds a few counts of this clonotype. The chain uses TRBV6-5 and TRBJ1-1, with TRBD1 matching over 8 bases. Germline V gene sequence: CDR1 MNHEY, CDR2 SVGAGI. The CDR3 is made up of 13 amino acids. V gave up 8 bases and J gave up 1 base; unmatched junction bases: 3. The DNA of the CDR3 is TGTGCCAGCGGGGGACAGGCGAACACTGAAGCTTTCTTT. Translated, it gives CASGGQANTEAFF.

J is TRBJ2-5 and V is TRBV5-1; TRBD2 aligns across 9 bases. The CDR3 spans 13 residues. The ends lost 3 bases at V and 4 bases at J; junction bases unmatched: 1. Germline V gene data show CDR1 as SGHRS and CDR2 as YFSETQ. The CDR3 spells CASSSGLAETQYF. For the CDR3, the DNA is TGCGCCAGCAGCTCGGGACTAGCAGAGACCCAGTACTTC.

The V and J genes are TRBV7-2 and TRBJ2-5; 8 positions agree with TRBD2. The CDR3 spans 17 residues. Germline CDR1 is SGHTA and CDR2 is FQGNSA. V shed 7 bases and J 1 base; nucleotides not matched to a gene: 14. Written as DNA, the CDR3 is TGTGCCAGCAATGGGGGAGCGGGCGGGGGGCCCCAAGAGACCCAGTACTTC. This codes for CASNGGAGGGPQETQYF.

The chain employs TRBV12-5 and TRBJ2-1; D is uncertain. The CDR3 has 12 amino acids. Germline lookup yields CDR1 LGHNT and CDR2 FRNRAP. V was cut by 4 bases and J by 7 bases, with 8 bases left in between. The CDR3 nucleotides are TGTGCTAGTGGTTCCCGGAGAAATGAGCAGTTCTTC. It encodes CASGSRRNEQFF.

This clonotype was seen a few times. The chain carries TRBV12-3 or TRBV12-4 and TRBJ2-2; a weak D match, TRBD1 (5 bases). CDR3 length: 14 residues. Trimming took 3 bases from V and 3 from J, leaving 8 bases between them. Here the CDR3 reads CASSFQGHTGELFF. CDR3 sequence (DNA): TGTGCCAGCAGTTTTCAGGGCCACACCGGGGAGCTGTTTTTT.

This clonotype was recorded a few times. V usage is TRBV14 and J usage is TRBJ2-1; D ambiguous. CDR3 length: 15 amino acids. V gave up 0 bases and J gave up 3 bases, with 9 bases separating them. From germline, CDR1 is SGHDN and CDR2 FVKESK. The CDR3 protein is CASSQEWSDYNEQFF. DNA of the CDR3: TGTGCCAGCAGCCAAGAATGGTCGGACTACAATGAGCAGTTCTTC.

V is TRBV11-2 and J is TRBJ2-7; TRBD1 agrees at 7 bases. CDR1 is SGHAT, CDR2 FQNNGV, per germline. The CDR3 has 13 amino acids. The CDR3 nucleotides read TGTGCTATCAGGGGGAGCACCTCCTACGAGCAGTACTTC. It translates to CAIRGSTSYEQYF.

Only one count was recorded for this clonotype. This may be a read error, as it is one base from a much larger clone. The V gene is TRBV12-3 or TRBV12-4, the J gene TRBJ2-6, with D uncertain. The CDR3 loop spans 13 amino acids. The V end lost 6 bases, the J end lost 2 bases, and 5 bases lay between the germline ends. Written as DNA, the CDR3 is TGTGCCAGCAGCCAAACTGGGGCCAACGTCCTGACTTTC. It yields the protein CASSQTGANVLTF.

This clonotype was counted between two and nine times. The chain has TRBV25-1 and TRBJ1-5; no firm D call. Germline CDR1 and CDR2: MGHDK and SYGVNS. The V end lost 1 base, the J end lost 11 bases, and 9 bases lay between the germline ends. CDR3 length: 12 residues. CDR3 protein: CASSEFGETQHF. DNA for the CDR3: TGTGCCAGCAGTGAATTCGGGGAGACCCAGCATTTT.

This clonotype was observed a few times. The V gene is TRBV28, the J gene TRBJ2-1, with 12 nucleotides matching TRBD2. The CDR3 is 15 amino acids. Germline V lookup: CDR1 MDHEN, CDR2 SYDVKM. Losses at the gene ends were 5 bases for V and 5 bases for J; bases not matched to a gene: 4. The CDR3 here is CASSELAGGHNEQFF. Written as DNA, the CDR3 is TGTGCCAGCAGTGAACTAGCGGGGGGTCACAATGAGCAGTTCTTC.

V usage is TRBV9 and J usage is TRBJ2-3; D assignment may be TRBD1 or TRBD2 (6 bases each). Between the trimmed V and J ends, which lost 0 bases and 5 bases, there was a span of 13 bases. The CDR3 is made up of 15 amino acids. The germline gives CDR1 SGDLS, CDR2 YYNGEE. As DNA, the CDR3 is TGTGCCAGCAGCGTAGCTCCGGGGGCGGGAGATACGCAGTATTTT. It encodes CASSVAPGAGDTQYF.

The gene calls are TRBV6-6 and TRBJ1-4; 7 bases are a match to TRBD1. In germline, CDR1 is MNHNY, CDR2 SVGAGI (reference sequence). V lost 8 bases and J lost 6; bases outside the gene matches: 9. The CDR3 extends over 14 amino acids. The CDR3 reads CASVHQRGHEKLFF. For the CDR3, the DNA is TGTGCCAGCGTACACCAAAGGGGGCATGAAAAACTGTTTTTT.

The sample holds a few counts of this clonotype. CDR3 loop: CASSAPPGRPGNTEAFF. As DNA, the CDR3 is TGTGCCAGCAGCGCTCCACCGGGGCGACCAGGGAACACTGAAGCTTTCTTT. This chain joins TRBV9 and TRBJ1-1; possible D gene TRBD1, 5 bases. Trimming stripped 3 bases from V and 1 base from J, with 19 bases between. This CDR3 has 17 residues. Germline CDR1 is SGDLS and CDR2 is YYNGEE.

This clonotype has more than one count but fewer than ten. The rearrangement links TRBV24-1 to TRBJ2-3; no firm D call. This CDR3 has 12 amino acids. Germline V CDR1 and CDR2: KGHDR, SFDVKD. V was trimmed by 7 bases and J by 4 bases, leaving 8 bases between them. Written as DNA, the CDR3 is TGTGCCACCAGCCGAGAGGCAGATACGCAGTATTTT. Translation: CATSREADTQYF.

J is TRBJ2-3 and V is TRBV29-1; the D is unclear. Germline V gene data show CDR1 as SQVTM and CDR2 as ANQGSEA. Trimming took 4 bases from V and 5 from J, leaving 7 bases between them. The CDR3 loop spans 11 amino acids. The CDR3 loop is CSVGGGDTQYF. Written as DNA, the CDR3 is TGCAGCGTTGGCGGCGGAGATACGCAGTATTTT.

This clonotype has only a few counts. The V gene is TRBV7-2, the J gene TRBJ1-3; no firm D call. Germline V lookup: CDR1 SGHTA, CDR2 FQGNSA. The CDR3 spans 14 residues. V was clipped by 5 bases and J by 4 bases, with 12 bases between them. The CDR3 region is CASSELNQGNTIYF. In nucleotides, the CDR3 is TGTGCCAGCAGCGAACTCAACCAAGGAAACACCATATATTTT.

In this sample, this clonotype turned up a few times. This rearrangement joins TRBV10-3 to TRBJ2-1, with no clear D. The ends were cut back, 10 bases at V and 1 base at J, with 11 bases in the middle. Germline V gives CDR1 ENHRY, CDR2 SYGVKD. This CDR3 has 13 residues. The CDR3 here is CATSGDSYNEQFF. In DNA, the CDR3 is TGTGCCACCTCAGGCGATTCCTACAATGAGCAGTTCTTC.

The chain uses TRBV6-2 or TRBV6-3 and TRBJ1-1, with TRBD1 matching 7 bases. V was clipped by 1 base and J by 6 bases; unmatched bases: 8. The CDR3 consists of 15 residues. CDR1 is MNHEY and CDR2 is SVGEGT in the germline V gene. The CDR3 protein is CASSYWPSRGPEAFF. As DNA, the CDR3 is TGTGCCAGCAGTTACTGGCCGTCAAGGGGGCCTGAAGCTTTCTTT.